These 28 T cell receptor beta chains were all obtained from the same sample, sequenced in a study of T cell repertoires in cytomegalovirus infection. TCRdb re-analysed the reads in MiXCR, keeping a single row per CDR3 protein. Counted here are 360,000 or so distinct CDR3 sequences, roughly a third occurring once; the ten biggest clones make up approximately 15%. The antigens of these receptors remain unknown. Material: cultured PBMCs, obtained from culture after CMV antigen stimulation. These receptor sequences come from a human donor in good health (CMV status not recorded). Some clones in this sample may be carry-over from other donors' samples.

This clonotype was observed a handful of times. The chain couples TRBV12-5 to TRBJ2-1, with 14 nucleotides matching TRBD2. The J segment lost 6 bases and the V segment lost 4 bases, leaving 11 bases of the junction unmatched. Per the germline V gene, CDR1 is LGHNT and CDR2 is FRNRAP. CDR3 length equals 18 residues. CDR3 region: CASGSGLAGVRGSNEQFF. The CDR3 region has the DNA TGTGCTAGTGGTTCGGGACTAGCGGGAGTAAGGGGGTCCAATGAGCAGTTCTTC.

V usage is TRBV20-1 and J usage is TRBJ1-2; tentatively, D is TRBD1 (6 bases). V lost 3 bases and J lost 4, with 12 bases in between. This CDR3 contains 13 residues. The germline V gene has CDR1 DFQATT and CDR2 SNEGSKA (reference sequence). CDR3 DNA sequence: TGCAGTGCTAGTCAGGGGAGACCCTATGGCTACACCTTC. This translates into CSASQGRPYGYTF.

The CDR3 region has the DNA TGTGCCAGTAGTATGGGTAGCGGTTACTTCTACGAGCAGTACTTC. Translated, it gives CASSMGSGYFYEQYF. This sequence joins TRBV19 and TRBJ2-7, with D possibly TRBD2 on 6 matching bases. CDR1 and CDR2 from the germline V gene are LNHDA and SQIVND (reference sequence). The germline V and J ends were trimmed by 3 bases and 3 bases, with 15 bases remaining between them. The CDR3 extends over 15 amino acids.

V gene TRBV6-1 combines with J gene TRBJ2-1; TRBD1 agrees at 7 bases. CDR1 and CDR2 (germline): MNHNS, SASEGT. The V and J ends lost 4 bases and 6 bases, in that order; junction bases with no gene match: 6. The CDR3 covers 14 residues. CDR3: CASSAGQRGNEQFF. The CDR3 nucleotides are TGTGCCAGCAGTGCGGGACAGAGGGGCAATGAGCAGTTCTTC.

The chain joins TRBV6-1 to TRBJ1-2, with D possibly TRBD1 on 5 matching bases. Germline CDR1 MNHNS, CDR2 SASEGT. V was cut by 6 bases and J by 7 bases, with 12 bases left in between. CDR3 length: 12 residues. CDR3 amino acids: CASSRVGFGYTF. The CDR3 DNA reads TGTGCCAGCAGCAGGGTGGGTTTTGGCTACACCTTC.

This CDR3 is CASSYGRGSDTEAFF. The CDR3 DNA reads as TGTGCCAGCAGTTACGGGAGGGGATCGGACACTGAAGCTTTCTTT. The V and J genes are TRBV6-6 and TRBJ1-1; D possibly corresponds to TRBD1 (5 bases). Deletions cut 2 bases from V and 3 bases from J, with 13 bases between. The CDR3 has 15 amino acids. In germline, CDR1 is MNHNY, CDR2 SVGAGI (reference sequence).

The chain couples TRBV6-5 to TRBJ1-2; perhaps TRBD1 as D (5 bases). This CDR3 spans 12 amino acids. Germline V gives CDR1 MNHEY, CDR2 SVGAGI. The ends were cut back, 8 bases at V and 9 bases at J, with 16 bases in the middle. The chain's CDR3 is CASANSRGRYTF. As DNA, the CDR3 is TGTGCCAGCGCCAATAGCCGGGGCCGCTACACCTTC.

This clonotype was counted a few times. The chain couples TRBV28 to TRBJ2-3; TRBD1 aligns across 7 bases. The V segment lost 2 bases and the J segment 0 bases; nucleotides outside the gene matches: 2. The germline gives CDR1 MDHEN, CDR2 SYDVKM. The CDR3 is 15 amino acids. CDR3 sequence: CASSLGTVSTDTQYF. CDR3 in DNA: TGTGCCAGCAGTTTAGGGACAGTTAGCACAGATACGCAGTATTTT.

This clonotype was seen many times. This sequence joins TRBV15 and TRBJ1-2, with D tentatively TRBD1 (6 bases). This CDR3 has 15 amino acids. Trimming pared 0 bases from V and 8 bases from J, leaving 16 bases between. Germline V gene lookup returns CDR1 LNHNV and CDR2 YYDKDF (reference sequence). The CDR3 DNA reads as TGTGCCACCAGCAGAGACCAGTGGGGGGCGAGGGGCTACACCTTC. Its translation is CATSRDQWGARGYTF.

The V call is TRBV28, the J call TRBJ1-5, with 7 bases identical to TRBD1. Unmatched junction bases numbered 8, after V lost 5 bases and J lost 7 bases. This CDR3 comprises 14 residues. Per germline, CDR1 MDHEN and CDR2 SYDVKM. The CDR3 sequence: CASSPTGSGQPQHF. The CDR3 bases are TGTGCCAGCAGTCCGACAGGGTCTGGACAGCCCCAGCATTTT.

This clonotype was seen more than once but under ten times. The V and J genes are TRBV7-2 and TRBJ2-1; D is perhaps TRBD2 (6 bases). Germline values: CDR1 SGHTA, CDR2 FQGNSA. This CDR3 has 15 residues. The ends were cut back, 5 bases at V and 6 bases at J, with 17 bases in the middle. The DNA for the CDR3 is TGTGCCAGCAGCCCAGGGACTCTAAGGGGCAATGAGCAGTTCTTC. Protein sequence: CASSPGTLRGNEQFF.

The CDR3 DNA reads as TGCGCCAGCAGCCAACTCGGGACTACCGGGGAGCTGTTTTTT. It codes for CASSQLGTTGELFF. The V and J genes are TRBV4-1 and TRBJ2-2; the D gene is possibly TRBD2 (6 bases). The CDR3 covers 14 residues. The germline V gene has CDR1 MGHRA and CDR2 YSYEKL. V lost 2 bases and J lost 5, with 9 bases in between.

This clonotype occurred a few times. The V call is TRBV11-2, the J call TRBJ1-2; 8 bases match TRBD1. The CDR3 runs 14 residues. Germline V gives CDR1 SGHAT, CDR2 FQNNGV. V shed 5 bases, J shed 9 bases, and the junction held 11 bases outside the gene matches. CDR3 amino acids: CASSKVGQGKSYTF. CDR3 DNA sequence: TGTGCCAGCAGCAAGGTTGGACAGGGAAAAAGCTACACCTTC.

The chain combines TRBV20-1 with TRBJ1-1; no clear D. Germline V gene lookup returns CDR1 DFQATT and CDR2 SNEGSKA (reference sequence). The CDR3 extends over 11 amino acids. Deletions cut 5 bases from V and 4 bases from J, with 8 bases between. CDR3 in amino acids: CSARGFTEAFF. The CDR3 DNA reads TGCAGTGCTCGAGGGTTCACTGAAGCTTTCTTT.

This clonotype was found a few times. V gene TRBV7-2 combines with J gene TRBJ1-2, with 8 positions matching TRBD1. CDR3 length: 15 residues. V trimming: 5 bases; J trimming: 5 bases; junction bases outside the gene matches: 10. CDR1 is SGHTA, CDR2 FQGNSA, per germline. The CDR3 DNA sequence: TGTGCCAGCAGCCAGGGACAGGCGAGGCAATATGGCTACACCTTC. This translates into CASSQGQARQYGYTF.

The V gene is TRBV12-3 or TRBV12-4, the J gene TRBJ2-5; a weak D match, TRBD2 (5 bases). CDR3 length: 15 amino acids. The V gene lost 5 bases and the J gene lost 5 bases, with 18 bases spanning the gap. DNA of the CDR3: TGTGCCAGCAGTCCCTTTCCAGGCGGGTATGAGACCCAGTACTTC. It is translated as CASSPFPGGYETQYF.

The sample holds a few counts of this clonotype. The chain recombines TRBV30 with TRBJ2-3, with no clear D. This CDR3 is built from 12 residues. Germline values: CDR1 GTSNPN, CDR2 SVGIG (reference sequence). V lost 4 bases to trimming and J lost 3 bases, with 8 bases between them. CDR3 in DNA: TGTGCCTGGAAAGTGAGGACAGATACGCAGTATTTT. This translates into CAWKVRTDTQYF.

This clonotype was recorded many times. V is TRBV10-3 and J is TRBJ2-3, with 8 bases aligning to TRBD2. After removal of 4 bases from V and 0 bases from J, the junction contained 9 bases not matched to a gene. The CDR3 loop spans 17 amino acids. Germline CDR1 and CDR2: ENHRY and SYGVKD. The CDR3 is CAISAASGRSSTDTQYF. CDR3 DNA sequence: TGTGCCATCAGTGCGGCTAGCGGGCGTTCTAGCACAGATACGCAGTATTTT.

This sequence joins TRBV11-3 and TRBJ2-1, with 7 bases fitting TRBD1. The CDR3 contains 16 residues. The germline V gene encodes CDR1 SGHNT and CDR2 YENEEA. Unmatched junction bases numbered 12, after V lost 4 bases and J lost 6 bases. The CDR3 loop is CASSSTDRAVGNEQFF. CDR3 nucleotides: TGTGCCAGCAGCTCGACCGACAGGGCGGTGGGCAATGAGCAGTTCTTC.

This chain links TRBV10-3 with TRBJ2-1, with D possibly matching TRBD2 (5 bases). The CDR3 has 15 residues. The ends were cut back, 4 bases at V and 2 bases at J, with 12 bases in the middle. Germline CDR1 reads ENHRY; CDR2 reads SYGVKD. The CDR3 is CAISGGRATYNEQFF. DNA of the CDR3: TGTGCCATCAGTGGTGGGCGGGCGACCTACAATGAGCAGTTCTTC.

The chain carries TRBV12-3 or TRBV12-4 and TRBJ1-5, with D possibly TRBD1 on 5 matching bases. This CDR3 comprises 14 residues. V was cut by 5 bases and J by 0 bases, with 8 bases left in between. This CDR3 is CASSVDSSNQPQHF. The CDR3 nucleotides are TGTGCCAGCAGTGTCGACAGTAGCAATCAGCCCCAGCATTTT.

The chain uses TRBV5-3 and TRBJ2-1, with D tentatively TRBD2 (6 bases). TRBV5-3 is given ORF status, its function remaining uncertain. Trimming shortened V by 8 bases and J by 0 bases, and 18 bases separated the two germline ends. This CDR3 spans 16 amino acids. CDR3 sequence (DNA): TGTGCCAGCAGGAGCCGGGACTTGAGCTCCTACAATGAGCAGTTCTTC. This translates into CASRSRDLSSYNEQFF.

In its sample, this clonotype was seen a few times. The V call is TRBV12-3 or TRBV12-4, the J call TRBJ2-2; D is uncertain. CDR3 length: 15 amino acids. V dropped 3 bases and J dropped 5 bases, with 13 bases sitting between them. This chain's CDR3 is CASSLPRVGTGELFF. DNA for the CDR3: TGTGCCAGCAGTTTGCCTAGAGTAGGAACCGGGGAGCTGTTTTTT.

This clonotype was seen a few times. The chain links TRBV12-3 or TRBV12-4 to TRBJ1-5; D not certain. Trimming took 6 bases from V and 6 from J, leaving 12 bases between them. This CDR3 region has 13 residues. CDR3 in DNA: TGTGCCAGCAGCTACTATGGCGGTCAGCCCCAGCATTTT. Amino acid sequence: CASSYYGGQPQHF.

This clonotype occurred a few times. This chain joins TRBV7-9 and TRBJ1-1, with 10 bases lining up with TRBD1. There are 16 residues in the CDR3. J lost 0 bases, V lost 6 bases, and 7 bases had no gene match. Germline V gene sequence: CDR1 SEHNR, CDR2 FQNEAQ (reference sequence). The CDR3 DNA is TGTGCCAGCAGGCCAGGGACAGGGGTAATGAACACTGAAGCTTTCTTT. It yields the protein CASRPGTGVMNTEAFF.

This clonotype was counted between two and nine times. This chain uses TRBV7-2 with TRBJ2-5; D is undetermined. V was shortened by 3 bases and J by 1 base, with 18 bases between the two germline ends. Germline CDR1 and CDR2: SGHTA and FQGNSA. This CDR3 contains 17 residues. This CDR3 is CASSFRRSHGFQETQYF. The CDR3 bases are TGTGCCAGCAGCTTTCGCAGGTCGCACGGATTCCAAGAGACCCAGTACTTC. Filled out from reference TRBV7-2 and TRBJ2-5, the complete variable domain reads GAGVSQSPSNKVTEKGKDVELRCDPISGHTALYWYRQSLGQGLEFLIYFQGNSAPDKSGLPSDRFSAERTGGSVSTLTIQRTQQEDSAVYLCASSFRRSHGFQETQYFGPGTRLLVL.

The chain links TRBV7-2 to TRBJ2-1; the match to TRBD2 covers 8 bases. The CDR3 consists of 15 residues. Trimming took 1 base from V and 3 from J; bases not matched to a gene: 2. Germline loops: CDR1 SGHTA, CDR2 FQGNSA. The CDR3 here is CASSLVGTSYNEQFF. The CDR3 DNA reads as TGTGCCAGCAGCTTAGTGGGGACTAGCTACAATGAGCAGTTCTTC. The entire variable domain, with the rest obtained from reference TRBV7-2 and TRBJ2-1, is as follows: GAGVSQSPSNKVTEKGKDVELRCDPISGHTALYWYRQSLGQGLEFLIYFQGNSAPDKSGLPSDRFSAERTGGSVSTLTIQRTQQEDSAVYLCASSLVGTSYNEQFFGPGTRLTVL.

This clonotype showed up just a few times. The chain joins TRBV5-4 to TRBJ2-1; D not certain. The CDR3 covers 17 residues. V shed 0 bases and J shed 2 bases, with 15 bases lying between them. Germline V gene sequence: CDR1 SGHNT, CDR2 YYREEE (reference sequence). The CDR3: CASSLALGTSTYNEQFF. DNA of the CDR3: TGTGCCAGCAGCTTGGCCTTGGGAACAAGTACCTACAATGAGCAGTTCTTC.